This T cell receptor (beta chain) was retrieved from a study of cytomegalovirus exposure and HLA in healthy donors. In the study overall: From 190 million or so T cells, an earlier analysis saw approximately 120 million unique TCR beta sequences. General study points: There were 150 to 200 TCR beta chains listed as cytomegalovirus-associated. As a later analysis revealed, most CMV-associated TCR beta chains appeared HLA-restricted. TCR sequences were mostly rare, though some public TCRs occurred in many donors.

Notes on this clone: What it binds is not known.

With 60 Vbeta and 13 Jbeta primers, the PCR was carried out. Sequencing was performed with immunoSEQ multiplex PCR; in TCRdb, only in-frame clones are kept and a portion is missing. The top ten clones hold 1% of a sample with about 180,000 clones, 85% of them seen once. Trimming cost V 1 base and J 8 bases; bases outside gene matches: 4. Germline assignment: CDR1 MNHEY and CDR2 SMNVEV (reference sequence). CDR3 size: 15 residues. The chain links TRBV27 to TRBJ2-1; 11 nucleotides match TRBD2. Sequenced sample: PBMCs. The TCR sequence derives from a boy aged 2 to 9 in good health and CMV-seronegative. The CDR3, as DNA: TGTGCCAGCAGTTTATTAGCGGGAGGGGTCGATGAGCAGTTCTTC. It encodes CASSLLAGGVDEQFF.